These 27 T cell receptor beta chains share one sample of origin, sequenced in a study of identical twins. TCRdb recomputed calls from the 5' RACE reads with MiXCR, one row per CDR3 protein. The table has under 800,000 distinct CDR3 sequences, less than 25% seen once. The data also belong to a second study, concerning T cells expressing NK-cell markers.

The source material was PBMCs. Every receptor here comes from a woman aged 18-29 years in good health.

V usage is TRBV5-1 and J usage is TRBJ2-1; D not resolved. CDR3 length equals 11 residues. The V and J ends lost 3 bases and 10 bases respectively, with 8 bases between them. Germline loops: CDR1 SGHRS, CDR2 YFSETQ. The CDR3 loop reads CASSYQVEQFF. The CDR3 bases are TGCGCCAGCAGCTATCAAGTCGAGCAGTTCTTC. The full variable domain, its missing parts supplied by reference TRBV5-1 and TRBJ2-1, is KAGVTQTPRYLIKTRGQQVTLSCSPISGHRSVSWYQQTPGQGLQFLFEYFSETQRNKGNFPGRFSGRQFSNSRSEMNVSTLELGDSALYLCASSYQVEQFFGPGTRLTVL.

CDR3 loop: CSLRQGYTEAFF. The CDR3 DNA reads TGCAGCCTCCGCCAGGGCTACACTGAAGCTTTCTTT. J is TRBJ1-1 and V is TRBV29-1; tentatively, D is TRBD1 (5 bases). The CDR3 is made up of 12 amino acids. Germline CDR1 and CDR2: SQVTM and ANQGSEA. V lost 8 bases and J lost 3, with 13 bases in between.

This clonotype was counted between two and nine times. The chain couples TRBV7-2 to TRBJ2-7; D is possibly TRBD1 (5 bases). Germline V gene lookup returns CDR1 SGHTA and CDR2 FQGNSA. This CDR3 spans 13 amino acids. Trimming shortened V by 0 bases and J by 6 bases, and 9 bases separated the two germline ends. CDR3: CASSLAWTSEQYF. Written as DNA, the CDR3 is TGTGCCAGCAGCTTAGCTTGGACATCCGAGCAGTACTTC.

The V gene is TRBV12-3 or TRBV12-4, the J gene TRBJ2-2; D remains unclear. V lost 6 bases and J 1 base, leaving 12 bases between the germline ends. This CDR3 has 15 amino acids. As DNA, the CDR3 is TGTGCCAGCAGCCCCGAGCCTCGGAACACCGGGGAGCTGTTTTTT. Amino acids: CASSPEPRNTGELFF.

The CDR3 protein is CASSQDSRDRWTDTQYF. CDR3 DNA: TGCGCCAGCAGCCAAGATAGTCGGGACCGGTGGACAGATACGCAGTATTTT. V is TRBV4-3 and J is TRBJ2-3, with D tentatively TRBD1 or TRBD2 (5 bases each). Per the germline V gene, CDR1 is LGHNA and CDR2 is YSLEER. Trimming shortened V by 0 bases and J by 3 bases, and 16 bases separated the two germline ends. The CDR3 has 17 amino acids.

At least ten counts were recorded for this clonotype. The J gene is TRBJ1-5, the V gene TRBV10-3; D is uncertain. CDR3 size: 14 residues. V shed 3 bases and J shed 5 bases, with 11 bases lying between them. Looked up from germline, CDR1 is ENHRY and CDR2 is SYGVKD. This CDR3 is CAISDGQAYQPQHF. The DNA for the CDR3 is TGTGCCATCAGTGACGGCCAGGCCTATCAGCCCCAGCATTTT.

The rearrangement uses TRBV6-2 or TRBV6-3 and TRBJ2-1; 10 bases fit TRBD1. The CDR3 has 16 residues. From germline, CDR1 is MNHEY and CDR2 SVGEGT. J gave up 9 bases and V 6 bases, and 14 bases lay outside the gene matches. The CDR3 sequence: CASSLIPGQGKGEQFF. DNA of the CDR3: TGTGCCAGCAGCTTAATTCCGGGACAGGGGAAGGGTGAGCAGTTCTTC.

This clonotype was picked up a small number of times. The genes are TRBV4-1 and TRBJ2-1, with TRBD2 identical over 11 bases. Germline V gives CDR1 MGHRA, CDR2 YSYEKL. Trimming took 3 bases from V and 7 from J; bases not matched to a gene: 5. The CDR3 runs 15 residues. Here the CDR3 DNA reads TGCGCCAGCAGCCAGACGGGACTAGCGGTTAATGAGCAGTTCTTC. Translating gives CASSQTGLAVNEQFF.

The chain recombines TRBV5-6 with TRBJ1-1; D perhaps matches TRBD1 (6 bases). The CDR3 extends over 13 amino acids. V was pared by 0 bases and J by 8 bases, with 11 bases between. Germline CDR1 SGHDT, CDR2 YYEEEE. CDR3 in amino acids: CASSLVGGGEAFF. The DNA for the CDR3 is TGTGCCAGCAGCTTGGTGGGGGGCGGGGAAGCTTTCTTT.

The V and J genes are TRBV29-1 and TRBJ2-5; D is unresolved. Germline CDR1 reads SQVTM; CDR2 reads ANQGSEA. This CDR3 spans 9 amino acids. The CDR3 bases are TGCACCTATCCAGAGACCCAGTACTTC. Amino acids: CTYPETQYF. Combining the CDR3 with reference TRBV29-1 and TRBJ2-5 gives the whole variable domain SAVISQKPSRDICQRGTSLTIQCQVDSQVTMMFWYRQQPGQSLTLIATANQGSEATYESGFVIDKFPISRPNLTFSTLTVSNMSPEDSSIYLCTYPETQYFGPGTRLLVL.

The chain carries TRBV2 and TRBJ2-1; 7 positions agree with TRBD1. The CDR3 is made up of 15 amino acids. The junction had 7 bases not matched to a gene; V was cut back by 6 bases and J by 2 bases. CDR1 is SNHLY and CDR2 is FYNNEI in the germline V gene. DNA for the CDR3: TGTGCCAGCAGAGCAGACAGGGACCCCTACAATGAGCAGTTCTTC. This sequence encodes CASRADRDPYNEQFF.

This rearrangement joins TRBV7-2 to TRBJ2-1; the D gene is possibly TRBD2 (6 bases). The CDR3 spans 14 residues. Trimming pared 1 base from V and 7 bases from J, leaving 11 bases between. Germline CDR1 and CDR2: SGHTA and FQGNSA. The DNA of the CDR3 is TGTGCCAGCAGCTTAGTTCGGGAGAGGAATGAGCAGTTCTTC. Encoded protein: CASSLVRERNEQFF. The variable domain in full, completed from reference TRBV7-2 and TRBJ2-1, reads GAGVSQSPSNKVTEKGKDVELRCDPISGHTALYWYRQSLGQGLEFLIYFQGNSAPDKSGLPSDRFSAERTGGSVSTLTIQRTQQEDSAVYLCASSLVRERNEQFFGPGTRLTVL.

In this sample, this clonotype turned up a few times. The chain's CDR3 is CASSYQGAYGEQYF. CDR3 sequence (DNA): TGTGCCAGCAGTTATCAGGGGGCGTATGGCGAGCAGTACTTC. This sequence joins TRBV6-5 and TRBJ2-7, with TRBD1 matching 8 bases. The CDR3 is 14 residues long. After removal of 3 bases from V and 6 bases from J, the junction contained 7 bases not matched to a gene. Germline V lookup: CDR1 MNHEY, CDR2 SVGAGI.

DNA for the CDR3: TGCAGTGCTAGAGATGTGGGACAGGGGATTTTCGGCTACACCTTC. Translation: CSARDVGQGIFGYTF. This chain joins TRBV20-1 and TRBJ1-2; TRBD1 aligns across 10 bases. Germline assignment: CDR1 DFQATT and CDR2 SNEGSKA (reference sequence). The trim removed 0 bases at V and 8 bases at J, leaving 9 bases unmatched. This CDR3 comprises 15 residues.

The chain carries TRBV12-3 or TRBV12-4 and TRBJ1-5, with D maybe TRBD1 (5 bases). Trimming took 5 bases from V and 5 from J, leaving 16 bases between them. The CDR3 consists of 15 residues. In DNA form, the CDR3 reads TGTGCCAGCAGTAGAACCGGGACCACGGATCAGCCCCAGCATTTT. It is translated as CASSRTGTTDQPQHF.

This clonotype showed up just a few times. The chain combines TRBV27 with TRBJ2-7; 9 nucleotides match TRBD1. The CDR3 is 15 residues long. Germline loops: CDR1 MNHEY, CDR2 SMNVEV (reference sequence). J lost 1 base, V lost 5 bases, and 6 bases had no gene match. CDR3 sequence reads: CASSLTGGESYEQYF. The CDR3 bases are TGTGCCAGCAGTCTAACAGGGGGCGAGTCCTACGAGCAGTACTTC.

In this sample, this clonotype turned up a few times. J is TRBJ1-1 and V is TRBV20-1, with 7 positions matching TRBD1. V was pared by 6 bases and J by 3 bases, with 7 bases of the junction left unmatched. Germline V gives CDR1 DFQATT, CDR2 SNEGSKA (reference sequence). This CDR3 spans 13 amino acids. CDR3 residues: CSALTGLDTEAFF. CDR3 bases: TGCAGTGCCCTGACAGGGTTGGACACTGAAGCTTTCTTT.

The V and J genes are TRBV12-3 or TRBV12-4 and TRBJ2-5, with 10 bases fitting TRBD2. The CDR3 length is 16 residues. Trimming cost V 3 bases and J 3 bases; bases outside gene matches: 7. This CDR3 is CASSFFGTSEKETQYF. For the CDR3, the DNA is TGTGCCAGCAGTTTTTTCGGGACTAGCGAAAAAGAGACCCAGTACTTC.

This chain connects TRBV27 to TRBJ2-2; D unresolved. Germline V CDR1 and CDR2: MNHEY, SMNVEV (reference sequence). Trimming took 1 base from V and 1 from J, leaving 7 bases between them. CDR3 length: 15 amino acids. The CDR3 region has the DNA TGTGCCAGCAGTTTATGGGCAGGGAACACCGGGGAGCTGTTTTTT. Protein: CASSLWAGNTGELFF.

This clonotype was seen at least ten times. V is TRBV7-9 and J is TRBJ2-1; D is perhaps TRBD2 (5 bases). The germline gives CDR1 SEHNR, CDR2 FQNEAQ (reference sequence). Trimming left V 5 bases short and J 4 bases short, with 18 bases between. The CDR3 is 16 residues long. The CDR3 protein is CASSQGLTNNYNEQFF. In DNA form, the CDR3 reads TGTGCCAGCAGCCAAGGACTTACAAACAATTACAATGAGCAGTTCTTC.

This clonotype was counted a few times. The rearrangement links TRBV6-1 to TRBJ2-1, with 8 bases matching TRBD1. The CDR3 spans 15 residues. Trimming removed 6 bases from V and 5 bases from J; junction bases left unmatched: 9. Germline V gene data show CDR1 as MNHNS and CDR2 as SASEGT. The CDR3 coding sequence is TGTGCCAGCAGACAGAATCCGACAGGGGACAATGAGCAGTTCTTC. Translated: CASRQNPTGDNEQFF.

V gene TRBV5-1 combines with J gene TRBJ2-5; unclear D gene. With 2 bases removed from V and 5 bases from J, the gap between germline ends came to 16 bases. Germline CDR1 reads SGHRS; CDR2 reads YFSETQ. The CDR3 has 15 amino acids. Here the CDR3 DNA reads TGCGCCAGCAGCTTATGGACGGCCCAAGGGGAGACCCAGTACTTC. This codes for CASSLWTAQGETQYF.

This clonotype has ten or more counts. The chain joins TRBV12-3 or TRBV12-4 to TRBJ1-1; possible D gene TRBD1, 5 bases. V was cut by 7 bases and J by 4 bases, with 13 bases left in between. The CDR3 runs 13 residues. The CDR3 here is CASTWRGGTEAFF. The CDR3 coding sequence is TGTGCCAGCACCTGGAGGGGCGGCACTGAAGCTTTCTTT.

This clonotype has just a few counts. As DNA, the CDR3 is TGTGCCAGCAGCTTCTGGGACAGGGGATACGAGCAGTACTTC. Translating gives CASSFWDRGYEQYF. This chain connects TRBV5-6 to TRBJ2-7, with 10 positions matching TRBD1. Germline-derived CDR1 and CDR2 are SGHDT and YYEEEE. The CDR3 is 14 amino acids. The junction had 3 bases not matched to a gene; V was cut back by 2 bases and J by 4 bases.

This rearrangement joins TRBV19 to TRBJ2-3; no definite D call. Trimming stripped 3 bases from V and 3 bases from J, with 7 bases between. The V gene's germline CDR1 is LNHDA and CDR2 SQIVND (reference sequence). CDR3 length: 13 residues. The CDR3 DNA reads as TGTGCCAGTAGTATGGAATTTACAGATACGCAGTATTTT. This codes for CASSMEFTDTQYF.

This clonotype occurred many times. The rearrangement links TRBV6-5 to TRBJ1-2; D is unresolved. Germline CDR1 and CDR2: MNHEY and SVGAGI. V was cut by 0 bases and J by 5 bases, with 7 bases left in between. The CDR3 is 13 residues long. The CDR3: CASSYSLRYGYTF. CDR3 nucleotide sequence: TGTGCCAGCAGTTACTCCCTACGGTATGGCTACACCTTC.

This clonotype was seen many times. The genes are TRBV14 and TRBJ1-1, with D tentatively TRBD1 (6 bases). Trimming left V 1 base short and J 1 base short, with 10 bases between. Germline V gives CDR1 SGHDN, CDR2 FVKESK. The CDR3 extends over 15 amino acids. The CDR3 DNA reads as TGTGCCAGCAGCCAAGTAACAGGGCGGAACACTGAAGCTTTCTTT. This sequence encodes CASSQVTGRNTEAFF. Drawing the rest from reference TRBV14 and TRBJ1-1, the complete variable domain is EAGVTQFPSHSVIEKGQTVTLRCDPISGHDNLYWYRRVMGKEIKFLLHFVKESKQDESGMPNNRFLAERTGGTYSTLKVQPAELEDSGVYFCASSQVTGRNTEAFFGQGTRLTVV.